A selection of T cell receptor beta chains follows, all from one sample in a study of blood T cell repertoires in COVID-19. The repertoire was sequenced with immunoSEQ multiplex PCR; TCRdb's copy has only in-frame clones and lacks some. The sample consists of under 100,000 clones, roughly nine tenths of them appearing once. Sequenced: peripheral blood. The receptors originated from a man aged 50 to 59 with acute or convalescent COVID-19. CDR3s include the opening cysteine and the closing phenylalanine or tryptophan. The D gene is left open where the match is weak. Clone size is stated in some rows and not others, as once, few, many or a class when expanded.

d_call,j_call,clone_size,v_call,cdr3_nt,cdr3_aa
.,TRBJ1-4,.,TRBV5-1,TGCGCCAGCAAGAGGTCAACTAATGAAAAACTGTTTTTT,CASKRSTNEKLFF
TRBD2,TRBJ2-7,.,TRBV7-8,TGTGCCAGCAGCTCAATGATAGCGGGGGCCGAGCAGTACTTC,CASSSMIAGAEQYF
TRBD1,TRBJ2-5,.,TRBV28,TGTGCCAGCAGTTCTAACAGGGGGATCCAAGAGACCCAGTACTTC,CASSSNRGIQETQYF
TRBD2,TRBJ2-3,.,TRBV4-2,TGTGCCAGCAGCCAAGGGGGACTAGCGGGAACGCAGTATTTT,CASSQGGLAGTQYF
TRBD1,TRBJ2-4,.,TRBV4-2,TGTGCCAGCAGCCAGGGGGACAGAACCAAAAACATTCAGTACTTC,CASSQGDRTKNIQYF
TRBD2,TRBJ2-3,.,TRBV20-1,TGCAGTGCTAGTGTACTAGCGGCAGATACGCAGTATTTT,CSASVLAADTQYF
TRBD1,TRBJ1-6,.,TRBV5-1,TGCGCCAGCAGCCAGGGACAGGGGCATTCACCCCTCCACTTT,CASSQGQGHSPLHF
.,TRBJ1-6,once,TRBV6-2/TRBV6-3,TGTGCCAGCAGTTACGCGCAACCTAATTCACCCCTCCACTTT,CASSYAQPNSPLHF
TRBD2,TRBJ2-3,few,TRBV7-2,TGTGCCAGCAGCTTAGCCCCTAGCGGGGGCCAGCTTGGCACAGATACGCAGTATTTT,CASSLAPSGGQLGTDTQYF
.,TRBJ2-3,once,TRBV7-9,TGTGCCAGCAGCTTAGCGGGGCAAAGTAATACGCAGTATTTT,CASSLAGQSNTQYF
.,TRBJ1-5,.,TRBV4-1,TGCGCCAGCAGCCAAGGGACGACAGTCAATCAGCCCCAGCATTTT,CASSQGTTVNQPQHF
.,TRBJ1-1,.,TRBV6-5,TGTGCCAGCAGTTACCGAGGCGTACGAATGAACACTGAAGCTTTCTTT,CASSYRGVRMNTEAFF
TRBD2,TRBJ2-5,.,TRBV5-1,TGCGCCAGCAGCCGGGAATTCGGGGGGTTCCAAGAGACCCAGTACTTC,CASSREFGGFQETQYF
TRBD1,TRBJ1-2,.,TRBV18,TGTGCCAGCTCACTTCTACCTCCACGACAGGGATCGGAGGACTATGGCTACACCTTC,CASSLLPPRQGSEDYGYTF
.,TRBJ1-5,.,TRBV10-1,TGCGCCAGCAGTGGCGGGGGTGAAGACAATCAGCCCCAGCATTTT,CASSGGGEDNQPQHF
.,TRBJ1-5,.,TRBV24-1,TGTGCCACCTCTCAGACAGTCAGCAATCAGCCCCAGCATTTT,CATSQTVSNQPQHF
.,TRBJ1-5,.,TRBV2,TGTGCCAGCAGTTGGGGGCACGGTCAGCCCCAGCATTTT,CASSWGHGQPQHF
TRBD2,TRBJ2-2,.,TRBV5-1,TGCGCCAGCAGCTTGGGTCCAACTAGCGGGGGGCGCACCGGGGAGCTGTTTTTT,CASSLGPTSGGRTGELFF
TRBD2,TRBJ2-1,once,TRBV28,TGTGCCAGCAGTTTACCTCCGACCTTTAGCGGGCTATACAATGAGCAGTTCTTC,CASSLPPTFSGLYNEQFF
.,TRBJ1-5,few,TRBV19,TGTGCCAGTAGTATCGGAGGGGAGCGCAGCAATCAGCCCCAGCATTTT,CASSIGGERSNQPQHF
.,TRBJ1-2,few,TRBV30,TGTGCCTGGAGTGCGACAGGACGGCGTCGGAATGGCTACACCTTC,CAWSATGRRRNGYTF
TRBD1,TRBJ2-2,.,TRBV29-1,TGCAGCGTACGACAGGGGGTTAACACCGGGGAGCTGTTTTTT,CSVRQGVNTGELFF
.,TRBJ1-1,.,TRBV7-3,TGTGCCAGCAGCTTAACGTCGGGAGGATACACTGAAGCTTTCTTT,CASSLTSGGYTEAFF
.,TRBJ1-4,.,TRBV5-1,TGCGCCAGCAATTGGGGCTCGGGTGAAAAACTGTTTTTT,CASNWGSGEKLFF
.,TRBJ1-2,.,TRBV5-1,TGCGCCAGCAGCCGATTCCCCGGGGAGGCCGACTATGGCTACACCTTC,CASSRFPGEADYGYTF
.,TRBJ1-1,.,TRBV21-1,TGTGCCAGCAGCAAGGTTTGCTACGGTATGAACACTGAAGCTTTCTTT,CASSKVCYGMNTEAFF
TRBD1,TRBJ1-5,.,TRBV19,TGTGCCAGTACTTTGGGACAGCATAGCAATCAGCCCCAGCATTTT,CASTLGQHSNQPQHF
.,TRBJ1-5,.,TRBV19,TGTGCCAGTAGTATGTTGGGCGGCAATCAGCCCCAGCATTTT,CASSMLGGNQPQHF
TRBD1,TRBJ1-2,.,TRBV7-9,TGTGCCAGCAGCCTGGGGACAGAGCCAAGCTACACCTTC,CASSLGTEPSYTF
TRBD1,TRBJ1-2,.,TRBV28,TGTGCCAGCAGGACACCAGGGGGCGAGTATGGCTACACCTTC,CASRTPGGEYGYTF
TRBD1,TRBJ1-2,.,TRBV9,TGTGCCAGCAGCCGGACAGGGGGCGAAGGCTACACCTTC,CASSRTGGEGYTF
TRBD2,TRBJ2-1,once,TRBV27,TGTGCCAGCAGTTTATCTAGACTAGCGGGGGGAGGACTGTTCTTC,CASSLSRLAGGGLFF
.,TRBJ2-1,.,TRBV19,TGTGCCAGTCGTACGAGCGGAAACCGGGCGACCAATGAGCAGTTCTTC,CASRTSGNRATNEQFF
.,TRBJ1-4,.,TRBV5-6,TGTGCCAGCAGCTTGGACAGAGCTTATAATGAAAAACTGTTTTTT,CASSLDRAYNEKLFF
.,TRBJ2-5,.,TRBV30,TGTGCCTGGAGCCTATTGGAGGAGACCCAGTACTTC,CAWSLLEETQYF
.,TRBJ1-5,.,TRBV7-9,TGTGCCAGCAGCTTACAGGGGCGGAATCAGCCCCAGCATTTT,CASSLQGRNQPQHF
TRBD2,TRBJ2-5,.,TRBV7-3,TGTGCCAGCAGCTTAGCGGGGGAGATAGAGACCCAGTACTTC,CASSLAGEIETQYF
.,TRBJ1-3,.,TRBV18,TGTGCCAGCTCACCACTATCGGGGAGGGCTTCTGGAAACACCATATATTTT,CASSPLSGRASGNTIYF
.,TRBJ2-3,.,TRBV7-3,TGTGCCAGCAGCCTCTTCCGGGGGTCAGCAGATACGCAGTATTTT,CASSLFRGSADTQYF
.,TRBJ1-5,once,TRBV2,TGTGCCAGCAGTGAAGTGGGCAGGGGAAGCAATCAGCCCCAGCATTTT,CASSEVGRGSNQPQHF
TRBD2,TRBJ2-1,.,TRBV11-3,TGTGCCAGCAGCTTAACCGGGACTAGCCTAAATGAGCAGTTCTTC,CASSLTGTSLNEQFF
TRBD1,TRBJ1-4,.,TRBV4-1,TGCGCCAGCAGCCCGACAGGGGTTAGGGAAAAACTGTTTTTT,CASSPTGVREKLFF
.,TRBJ2-3,.,TRBV13,TGTGCCAGCAGCTTAGGGGCGGGACCAAGAGATACGCAGTATTTT,CASSLGAGPRDTQYF